The 32 T cell receptor beta chains below come from one sample, sequenced in a study of vaccination and CD4 T cells after COVID-19. No antigen is known for these receptors. Treatment defined: roughly ten-day PBMC culture with coronavirus spike peptide pools or control peptides (ViraFEST assay). Cultured CD4+ T cell DNA underwent sequencing with the Oncomine TCR Beta short-read assay. Via MiXCR, TCRdb re-called the PCR reads, giving one row per CDR3 protein. This sample carries some 9,800 distinct CDR3 sequences, around 62% of them seen once, and the ten largest clones take under 35%. Sequenced sample: CD4+ T cells from blood, cultured in vitro. Receptors originate from a human donor who had recovered from COVID-19.

The CDR3 DNA follows: TGCAGTGCCCCACTACCCCCGGGGGTACCCTACAATGAGCAGTTCTTC. Amino acid sequence: CSAPLPPGVPYNEQFF. The chain carries TRBV20-1 and TRBJ2-1, with a possible D match to TRBD2 (6 bases). CDR1 is DFQATT, CDR2 SNEGSKA, per germline (reference sequence). Trimming removed 6 bases at V and 2 bases at J, with 20 bases between. This CDR3 has 16 residues.

This clonotype was detected a few times. The chain couples TRBV20-1 to TRBJ2-2; the D gene could be TRBD1 or TRBD2 (5 bases each). Germline V CDR1 and CDR2: DFQATT, SNEGSKA (reference sequence). The V end was cut by 2 bases, the J end by 4 bases, with 11 bases between. The CDR3 length is 14 residues. The CDR3 here is CSARTGSGTGELFF. The CDR3 DNA reads TGCAGTGCTAGAACAGGCAGCGGCACCGGGGAGCTGTTTTTT.

This clonotype has just a few counts. The V gene is TRBV11-3, the J gene TRBJ1-2; 8 nucleotides agree with TRBD1. Germline assignment: CDR1 SGHNT and CDR2 YENEEA. Trimming cost V 1 base and J 3 bases; bases outside gene matches: 7. This CDR3 region has 16 residues. The CDR3 loop reads CASSLARTGIHYGYTF. For the CDR3, the DNA is TGTGCCAGCAGCTTAGCCCGGACAGGGATTCACTATGGCTACACCTTC. The variable domain in full, completed from reference TRBV11-3 and TRBJ1-2, reads EAGVVQSPRYKIIEKKQPVAFWCNPISGHNTLYWYLQNLGQGPELLIRYENEEAVDDSQLPKDRFSAERLKGVDSTLKIQPAELGDSAVYLCASSLARTGIHYGYTFGSGTRLTVV.

The genes are TRBV4-2 and TRBJ1-2; tentatively, D is TRBD1 (5 bases). CDR1 is LGHNA and CDR2 is YNFKEQ in the germline V gene. There are 13 residues in the CDR3. Trimming pared 0 bases from V and 10 bases from J, leaving 12 bases between. CDR3 nucleotide sequence: TGTGCCAGCAGCCAAGAAGGGGAGGCTTACTACACCTTC. As protein: CASSQEGEAYYTF.

The rearrangement joins TRBV30 to TRBJ1-1; 7 bases agree with TRBD1. The CDR3 length is 14 residues. Trimming removed 3 bases from V and 0 bases from J; junction bases left unmatched: 4. Looked up from germline, CDR1 is GTSNPN and CDR2 is SVGIG (reference sequence). CDR3 coding DNA: TGTGCCTGGAGAAAGGGGGCTTTGAACACTGAAGCTTTCTTT. Residues: CAWRKGALNTEAFF.

This clonotype was picked up one time. The chain links TRBV4-2 to TRBJ2-4, with D tentatively TRBD1 (6 bases). CDR1 LGHNA and CDR2 YNFKEQ come from the germline V gene. The CDR3 runs 16 residues. The germline V and J ends were trimmed by 0 bases and 6 bases, with 15 bases remaining between them. This CDR3 is CASSQEGRTVANIQYF. CDR3 sequence (DNA): TGTGCCAGCAGCCAAGAGGGACGGACAGTAGCAAACATTCAGTACTTC.

The rearrangement joins TRBV7-6 to TRBJ1-6, with D perhaps matching TRBD1 (5 bases). V lost 6 bases and J 4 bases, leaving 16 bases between the germline ends. The CDR3 consists of 16 residues. Germline V lookup: CDR1 SGHVS, CDR2 FNYEAQ. The CDR3 coding sequence is TGTGCCAGCAGGGTTGACTTCGGGGGGTATAATTCACCCCTCCACTTT. It codes for CASRVDFGGYNSPLHF.

The table lists this clonotype with a few counts. This chain links TRBV27 with TRBJ2-3, with D hard to call. Germline lookup yields CDR1 MNHEY and CDR2 SMNVEV (reference sequence). Trimming removed 6 bases from V and 2 bases from J, with 12 bases in between. This CDR3 spans 14 amino acids. The DNA for the CDR3 is TGTGCCAGCAGGGTTAAGCCCTACACAGATACGCAGTATTTT. Translation gives CASRVKPYTDTQYF.

This clonotype was counted a few times. V gene TRBV24-1 combines with J gene TRBJ2-2; 7 bases match TRBD1. Trimming removed 2 bases from V and 1 base from J; junction bases left unmatched: 3. The germline V gene has CDR1 KGHDR and CDR2 SFDVKD. This CDR3 contains 16 residues. CDR3 DNA: TGTGCCACCAGTGATTCACCAGGGGGGAACACCGGGGAGCTGTTTTTT. It codes for CATSDSPGGNTGELFF.

This clonotype was detected only a few times. The V gene is TRBV2, the J gene TRBJ2-1; D is perhaps TRBD2 (5 bases). The CDR3 sequence is 12 residues long. Germline values: CDR1 SNHLY, CDR2 FYNNEI. Between the trimmed V and J ends, which lost 4 bases and 9 bases, there was a span of 10 bases. CDR3 coding DNA: TGTGCCAGCAGTGGGGGAGTCCCTGAGCAGTTCTTC. Amino acids: CASSGGVPEQFF. Combining the CDR3 with reference TRBV2 and TRBJ2-1 gives the whole variable domain EPEVTQTPSHQVTQMGQEVILRCVPISNHLYFYWYRQILGQKVEFLVSFYNNEISEKSEIFDDQFSVERPDGSNFTLKIRSTKLEDSAMYFCASSGGVPEQFFGPGTRLTVL.

This sequence joins TRBV4-1 and TRBJ2-2, with 13 bases identical to TRBD2. This CDR3 has 17 residues. Trimming at V came to 4 bases and at J to 4 bases, leaving 6 bases not matched to a gene. Germline values: CDR1 MGHRA, CDR2 YSYEKL. For the CDR3, the DNA is TGCGCCAGCAGCCCGGGACTAGCGGGATACCTCACCGGGGAGCTGTTTTTT. Its translation: CASSPGLAGYLTGELFF.

The V gene is TRBV6-5, the J gene TRBJ2-7, with 7 bases identical to TRBD2. CDR3 length: 16 residues. CDR1 MNHEY and CDR2 SVGAGI come from the germline V gene. Trimming cost V 0 bases and J 0 bases; bases outside gene matches: 5. CDR3 protein: CASSYSSGTLSYEQYF. The CDR3 DNA reads TGTGCCAGCAGTTACTCGAGCGGGACCCTCTCCTACGAGCAGTACTTC.

This clonotype was seen more than once but under ten times. This rearrangement joins TRBV15 to TRBJ1-2; D may be TRBD1 (6 bases). V was pared by 5 bases and J by 8 bases, with 21 bases between. The CDR3 contains 15 residues. Germline V gene data show CDR1 as LNHNV and CDR2 as YYDKDF (reference sequence). The CDR3: CATSGRPTGRGGYTF. DNA for the CDR3: TGTGCCACCAGCGGCAGGCCGACAGGTCGGGGAGGCTACACCTTC.

V is TRBV11-3 and J is TRBJ2-5; D not certain. Germline values: CDR1 SGHNT, CDR2 YENEEA. The CDR3 totals 14 residues. The V and J ends lost 5 bases and 4 bases respectively, with 14 bases between them. The chain's CDR3 is CASSTEVVGETQYF. CDR3 bases: TGTGCCAGCAGCACAGAGGTGGTGGGAGAGACCCAGTACTTC.

This clonotype was picked up a small number of times. The chain employs TRBV7-8 and TRBJ1-2; no clear D. Germline loops: CDR1 SGHVS, CDR2 FQNEAQ. The CDR3 has 14 residues. V lost 1 base, J lost 7 bases, and 13 bases lay in between. The CDR3 region is CASSLDDFDPGYTF. The CDR3 nucleotides are TGTGCCAGCAGCTTAGATGACTTCGATCCTGGCTACACCTTC.

The CDR3 DNA is TGTGCCAGCAGAAGGGGACAGGGGTACGGAAACATTCAGTACTTC. As protein: CASRRGQGYGNIQYF. The chain carries TRBV6-1 and TRBJ2-4; TRBD1 agrees at 10 bases. The trim removed 6 bases at V and 6 bases at J, leaving 8 bases unmatched. Germline values: CDR1 MNHNS, CDR2 SASEGT. The CDR3 is made up of 15 amino acids.

The rearrangement joins TRBV6-1 to TRBJ1-1; no definite D call. The CDR3 is made up of 16 amino acids. The germline V gene encodes CDR1 MNHNS and CDR2 SASEGT. The V end was cut by 1 base, the J end by 5 bases, with 17 bases between. DNA of the CDR3: TGTGCCAGCAGTGAAGACCCATGGCGGGGAAGGACTGAAGCTTTCTTT. Residues: CASSEDPWRGRTEAFF.

This chain joins TRBV9 and TRBJ2-5; TRBD1 aligns across 8 bases. Germline V gives CDR1 SGDLS, CDR2 YYNGEE. V lost 3 bases to trimming and J lost 4 bases; unmatched junction nucleotides: 5. CDR3 length: 14 residues. The CDR3 here is CASSAGQGRETQYF. CDR3 nucleotide sequence: TGTGCCAGCAGCGCTGGACAGGGCCGAGAGACCCAGTACTTC. Variable domain in full (rest from reference TRBV9 and TRBJ2-5): DSGVTQTPKHLITATGQRVTLRCSPRSGDLSVYWYQQSLDQGLQFLIQYYNGEERAKGNILERFSAQQFPDLHSELNLSSLELGDSALYFCASSAGQGRETQYFGPGTRLLVL.

This clonotype was found a few times. The chain recombines TRBV6-1 with TRBJ1-5; D gene unclear. The CDR3 has 14 residues. Trimming stripped 2 bases from V and 5 bases from J, with 10 bases between. Per the germline V gene, CDR1 is MNHNS and CDR2 is SASEGT. The CDR3 is CASSESGPHQPQHF. Written as DNA, the CDR3 is TGTGCCAGCAGTGAAAGTGGGCCGCATCAGCCCCAGCATTTT.

This clonotype was detected a few times. This chain joins TRBV15 and TRBJ2-2; 7 bases agree with TRBD1. The germline CDR1 and CDR2 sequences are LNHNV and YYDKDF (reference sequence). The CDR3 totals 13 residues. V was pared by 9 bases and J by 5 bases, with 6 bases of the junction left unmatched. CDR3 bases: TGTGCCACTCGGACAGGCGGGACCGGGGAGCTGTTTTTT. This codes for CATRTGGTGELFF.

In this sample, this clonotype turned up a few times. The chain is built from TRBV27 and TRBJ1-1, with D perhaps matching TRBD1 (5 bases). CDR3 length equals 13 residues. Germline-derived CDR1 and CDR2 are MNHEY and SMNVEV (reference sequence). Trimming cost V 3 bases and J 1 base, with 6 bases left between them. CDR3 amino acids: CASSFGGNTEAFF. CDR3 coding DNA: TGTGCCAGCAGTTTTGGGGGGAACACTGAAGCTTTCTTT.

This sequence joins TRBV6-2 or TRBV6-3 and TRBJ2-5; D is undetermined. In germline, CDR1 is MNHEY, CDR2 SVGEGT. The length of the CDR3 is 14 residues. V was clipped by 2 bases and J by 1 base, with 8 bases between them. DNA for the CDR3: TGTGCCAGCAGTTACGGAGTGCGCCAAGAGACCCAGTACTTC. It yields the protein CASSYGVRQETQYF.

The chain is built from TRBV6-5 and TRBJ1-2, with a tentative D call TRBD1 (5 bases). Trimming cost V 0 bases and J 8 bases, with 16 bases left between them. The V gene's germline CDR1 is MNHEY and CDR2 SVGAGI. The CDR3 consists of 15 residues. The DNA of the CDR3 is TGTGCCAGCAGTTACTCGAATAAGGGACGCGTGGGCTACACCTTC. It specifies CASSYSNKGRVGYTF.

In its sample, this clonotype was seen a few times. This chain uses TRBV7-9 with TRBJ1-1; D gene ambiguous. The CDR3 covers 12 residues. V was trimmed by 1 base and J by 3 bases, leaving 3 bases between them. Germline lookup yields CDR1 SEHNR and CDR2 FQNEAQ (reference sequence). The CDR3 DNA is TGTGCCAGCAGCTTAGGGTACACTGAAGCTTTCTTT. It encodes CASSLGYTEAFF.

This clonotype was found once. The chain links TRBV27 to TRBJ2-1, with D possibly matching TRBD1 (5 bases). Trimming removed 6 bases at V and 1 base at J, with 13 bases between. Germline V CDR1 and CDR2: MNHEY, SMNVEV (reference sequence). The length of the CDR3 is 15 residues. The DNA for the CDR3 is TGTGCCAGCAGCTCAGACAGAGTTTCCTACAATGAGCAGTTCTTC. Translating gives CASSSDRVSYNEQFF.

The chain recombines TRBV2 with TRBJ2-7; 8 bases agree with TRBD1. The V gene's germline CDR1 is SNHLY and CDR2 FYNNEI. This CDR3 spans 12 amino acids. Losses at the gene ends were 8 bases for V and 4 bases for J; bases not matched to a gene: 4. This chain's CDR3 is CASGTGGYEQYF. CDR3 DNA sequence: TGTGCCAGCGGTACAGGGGGGTACGAGCAGTACTTC.

DNA of the CDR3: TGTGCCAGTAGTATGGCGGGCGCTGGGGCCAACGTCCTGACTTTC. The encoded protein is CASSMAGAGANVLTF. V gene TRBV19 combines with J gene TRBJ2-6; D perhaps matches TRBD2 (5 bases). CDR1 is LNHDA and CDR2 is SQIVND in the germline V gene (reference sequence). The CDR3 has 15 residues. Trimming took off 3 bases at V and 2 bases at J, with 8 bases between the two ends.

The rearrangement joins TRBV11-3 to TRBJ2-5, with a tentative D call TRBD1 (5 bases). The CDR3 covers 15 residues. Germline CDR1 and CDR2: SGHNT and YENEEA. Trimming stripped 6 bases from V and 2 bases from J, with 16 bases between. The CDR3 DNA follows: TGTGCCAGCAGTTTAAAGGTCAGGGCTCAAGAGACCCAGTACTTC. Translation gives CASSLKVRAQETQYF.

The CDR3 is CASSLMAGVTDTQYF. The CDR3 region has the DNA TGTGCCAGCAGCTTAATGGCAGGGGTTACAGATACGCAGTATTTT. The chain joins TRBV7-3 to TRBJ2-3; TRBD1 might be the D (6 bases). The CDR3 is made up of 15 amino acids. The germline V gene encodes CDR1 SGHTA and CDR2 FQGTGA. V lost 1 base to trimming and J lost 3 bases, with 11 bases between them.

The chain has TRBV6-1 and TRBJ1-1, with D maybe TRBD1 (6 bases). Germline-derived CDR1 and CDR2 are MNHNS and SASEGT. Trimming took 1 base from V and 1 from J, leaving 19 bases between them. The CDR3 length is 18 residues. CDR3: CASSEEAVQGYTNTEAFF. The DNA of the CDR3 is TGTGCCAGCAGTGAAGAGGCGGTACAGGGTTATACGAACACTGAAGCTTTCTTT.

J is TRBJ2-2 and V is TRBV7-3; 7 bases agree with TRBD1. The V and J ends lost 5 bases and 7 bases, in that order; junction bases with no gene match: 4. The CDR3 is 13 residues long. Germline CDR1 reads SGHTA; CDR2 reads FQGTGA. This CDR3 reads CASSVTGIGELFF. CDR3 sequence (DNA): TGTGCCAGCAGCGTGACAGGGATCGGGGAGCTGTTTTTT.

The chain joins TRBV18 to TRBJ1-2; D uncertain. The V end was cut by 3 bases, the J end by 8 bases, with 10 bases between. Germline V gene data show CDR1 as KGHSH and CDR2 as LQKENI. The CDR3 covers 12 residues. CDR3 DNA: TGTGCCAGCTCACCTCCTTTGCCGGGCTACACCTTC. Encoded protein: CASSPPLPGYTF.